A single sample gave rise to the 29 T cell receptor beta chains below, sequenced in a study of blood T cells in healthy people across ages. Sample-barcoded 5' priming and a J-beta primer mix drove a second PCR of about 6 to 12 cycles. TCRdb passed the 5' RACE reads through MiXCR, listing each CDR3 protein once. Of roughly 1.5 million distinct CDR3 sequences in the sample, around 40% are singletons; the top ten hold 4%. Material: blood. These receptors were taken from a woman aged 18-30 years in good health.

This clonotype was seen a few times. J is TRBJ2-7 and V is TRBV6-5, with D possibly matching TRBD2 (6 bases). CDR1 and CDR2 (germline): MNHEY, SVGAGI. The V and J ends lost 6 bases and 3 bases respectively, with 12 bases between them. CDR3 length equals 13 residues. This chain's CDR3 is CASRRREIYEQYF. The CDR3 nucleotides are TGTGCCAGCAGGAGACGGGAGATCTACGAGCAGTACTTC.

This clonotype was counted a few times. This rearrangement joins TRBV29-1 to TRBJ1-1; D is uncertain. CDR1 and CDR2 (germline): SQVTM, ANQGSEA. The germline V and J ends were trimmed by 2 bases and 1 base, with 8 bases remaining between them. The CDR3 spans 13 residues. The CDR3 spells CSVEISWNTEAFF. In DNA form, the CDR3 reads TGCAGCGTTGAAATCAGCTGGAACACTGAAGCTTTCTTT.

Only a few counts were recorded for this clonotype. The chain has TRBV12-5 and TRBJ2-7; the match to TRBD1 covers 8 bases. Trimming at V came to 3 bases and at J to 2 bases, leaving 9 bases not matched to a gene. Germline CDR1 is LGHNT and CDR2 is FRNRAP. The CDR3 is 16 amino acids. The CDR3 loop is CASGLKPGQAAYEQYF. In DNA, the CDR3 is TGTGCTAGTGGTTTAAAACCGGGACAGGCAGCCTACGAGCAGTACTTC. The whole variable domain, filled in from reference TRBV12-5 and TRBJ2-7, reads DARVTQTPRHKVTEMGQEVTMRCQPILGHNTVFWYRQTMMQGLELLAYFRNRAPLDDSGMPKDRFSAEMPDATLATLKIQPSEPRDSAVYFCASGLKPGQAAYEQYFGPGTRLTVT.

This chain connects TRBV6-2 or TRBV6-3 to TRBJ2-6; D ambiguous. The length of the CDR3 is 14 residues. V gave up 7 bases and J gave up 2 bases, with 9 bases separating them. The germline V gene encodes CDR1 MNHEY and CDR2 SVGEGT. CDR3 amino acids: CASTHGAGANVLTF. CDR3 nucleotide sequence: TGTGCCAGCACCCACGGTGCTGGGGCCAACGTCCTGACTTTC.

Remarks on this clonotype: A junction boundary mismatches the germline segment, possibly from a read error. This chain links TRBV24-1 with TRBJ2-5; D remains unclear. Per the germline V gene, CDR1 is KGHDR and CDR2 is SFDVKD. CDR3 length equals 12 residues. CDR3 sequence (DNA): TGTGCCCCCAGACTTGGACAAGAGACCCAGTACTTC. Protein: CAPRLGQETQYF.

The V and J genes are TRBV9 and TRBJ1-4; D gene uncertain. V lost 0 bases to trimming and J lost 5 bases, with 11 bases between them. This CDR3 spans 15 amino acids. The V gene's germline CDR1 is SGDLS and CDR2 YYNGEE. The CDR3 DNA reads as TGTGCCAGCAGCGTAGGTCCAGGATTAAATGAAAAACTGTTTTTT. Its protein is CASSVGPGLNEKLFF.

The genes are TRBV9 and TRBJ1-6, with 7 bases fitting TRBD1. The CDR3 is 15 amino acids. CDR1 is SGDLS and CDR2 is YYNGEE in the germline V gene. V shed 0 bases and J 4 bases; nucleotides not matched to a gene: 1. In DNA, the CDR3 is TGTGCCAGCAGCGTAGAGACAGGGTATAATTCACCCCTCCACTTT. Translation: CASSVETGYNSPLHF.

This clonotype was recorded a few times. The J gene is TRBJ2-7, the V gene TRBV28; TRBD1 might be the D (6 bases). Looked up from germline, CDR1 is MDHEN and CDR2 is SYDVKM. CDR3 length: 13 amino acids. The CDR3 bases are TGTGCGGTACAGGGTCAGAGCTCCTACGAGCAGTACTTC. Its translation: CAVQGQSSYEQYF.

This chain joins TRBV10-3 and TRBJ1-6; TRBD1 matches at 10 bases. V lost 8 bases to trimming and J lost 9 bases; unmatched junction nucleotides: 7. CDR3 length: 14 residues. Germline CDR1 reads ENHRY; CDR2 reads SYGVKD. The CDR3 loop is CAISDRGQGSPLHF. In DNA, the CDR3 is TGTGCCATCTCTGACAGGGGGCAAGGTTCACCCCTCCACTTT.

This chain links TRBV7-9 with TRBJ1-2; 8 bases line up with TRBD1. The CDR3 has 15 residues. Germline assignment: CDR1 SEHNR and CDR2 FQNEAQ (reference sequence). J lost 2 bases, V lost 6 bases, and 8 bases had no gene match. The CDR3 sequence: CASSQPGQENYGYTF. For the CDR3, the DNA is TGTGCCAGCAGTCAGCCGGGACAGGAGAACTATGGCTACACCTTC.

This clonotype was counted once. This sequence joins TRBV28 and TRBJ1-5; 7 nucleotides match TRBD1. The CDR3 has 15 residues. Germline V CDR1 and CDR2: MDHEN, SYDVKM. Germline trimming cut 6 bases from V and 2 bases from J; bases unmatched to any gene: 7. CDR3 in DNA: TGTGCCAGCAGCTCCCCTACAGGGGGCAATCAGCCCCAGCATTTT. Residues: CASSSPTGGNQPQHF. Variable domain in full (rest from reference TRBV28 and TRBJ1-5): DVKVTQSSRYLVKRTGEKVFLECVQDMDHENMFWYRQDPGLGLRLIYFSYDVKMKEKGDIPEGYSVSREKKERFSLILESASTNQTSMYLCASSSPTGGNQPQHFGDGTRLSIL.

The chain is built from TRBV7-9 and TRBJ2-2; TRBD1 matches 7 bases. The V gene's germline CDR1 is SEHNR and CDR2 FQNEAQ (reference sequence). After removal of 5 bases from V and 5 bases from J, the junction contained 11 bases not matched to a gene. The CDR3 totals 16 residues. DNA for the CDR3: TGTGCCAGCAGCCCTCCCGAGGGGGCGGTGACCGGGGAGCTGTTTTTT. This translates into CASSPPEGAVTGELFF.

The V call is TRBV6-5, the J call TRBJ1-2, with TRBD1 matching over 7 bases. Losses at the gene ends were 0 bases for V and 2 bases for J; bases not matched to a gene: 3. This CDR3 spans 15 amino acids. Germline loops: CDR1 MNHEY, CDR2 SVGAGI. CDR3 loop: CASSYSGQRNYGYTF. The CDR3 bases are TGTGCCAGCAGTTACTCGGGACAGCGCAACTATGGCTACACCTTC.

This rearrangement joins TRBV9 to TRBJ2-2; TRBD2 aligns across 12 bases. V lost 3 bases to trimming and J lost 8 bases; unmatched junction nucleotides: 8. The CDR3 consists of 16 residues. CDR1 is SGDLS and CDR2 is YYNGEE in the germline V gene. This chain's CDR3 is CASSAFLAGGAGELFF. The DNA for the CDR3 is TGTGCCAGCAGCGCTTTTCTAGCGGGAGGGGCTGGGGAGCTGTTTTTT.

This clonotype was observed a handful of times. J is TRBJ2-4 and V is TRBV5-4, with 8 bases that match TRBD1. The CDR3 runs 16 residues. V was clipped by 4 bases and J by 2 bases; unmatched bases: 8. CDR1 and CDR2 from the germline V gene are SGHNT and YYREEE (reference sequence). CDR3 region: CASSPGQGGPKNIQYF. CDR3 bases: TGTGCCAGCAGCCCCGGACAGGGTGGACCCAAAAACATTCAGTACTTC.

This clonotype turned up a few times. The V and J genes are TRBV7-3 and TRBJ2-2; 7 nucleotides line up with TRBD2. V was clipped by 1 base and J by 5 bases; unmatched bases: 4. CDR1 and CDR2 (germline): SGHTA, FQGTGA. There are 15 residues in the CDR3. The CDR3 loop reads CASSLKGLRTGELFF. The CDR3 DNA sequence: TGTGCCAGCAGCTTAAAGGGACTAAGAACCGGGGAGCTGTTTTTT.

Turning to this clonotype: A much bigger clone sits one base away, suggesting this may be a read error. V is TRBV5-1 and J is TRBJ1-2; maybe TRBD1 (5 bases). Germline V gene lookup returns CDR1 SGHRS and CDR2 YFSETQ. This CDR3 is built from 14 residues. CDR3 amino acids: CASRRDSLYYGFTF. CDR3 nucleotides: TGCGCCAGCAGACGCGACAGCCTCTACTATGGCTTCACCTTC.

Here the CDR3 reads CASSFGPTATTWFF. CDR3 nucleotides: TGTGCCAGCAGTTTCGGGCCGACCGCGACAACATGGTTTTTT. The chain combines TRBV27 with TRBJ2-2; D call uncertain. Trimming pared 3 bases from V and 16 bases from J, leaving 21 bases between. The germline gives CDR1 MNHEY, CDR2 SMNVEV (reference sequence). The length of the CDR3 is 14 residues.

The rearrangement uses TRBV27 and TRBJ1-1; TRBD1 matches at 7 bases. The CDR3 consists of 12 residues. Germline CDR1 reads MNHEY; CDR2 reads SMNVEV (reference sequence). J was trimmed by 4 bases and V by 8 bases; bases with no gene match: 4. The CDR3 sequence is CASADRATEAFF. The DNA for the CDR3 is TGTGCCAGCGCTGACAGGGCCACTGAAGCTTTCTTT.

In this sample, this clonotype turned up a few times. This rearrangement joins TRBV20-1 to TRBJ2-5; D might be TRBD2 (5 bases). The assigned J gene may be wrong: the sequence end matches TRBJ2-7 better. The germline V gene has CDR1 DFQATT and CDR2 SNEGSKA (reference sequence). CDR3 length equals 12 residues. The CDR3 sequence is CSASEGSYEQYF. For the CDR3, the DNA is TGCAGTGCTAGTGAGGGATCCTACGAGCAGTACTTC.

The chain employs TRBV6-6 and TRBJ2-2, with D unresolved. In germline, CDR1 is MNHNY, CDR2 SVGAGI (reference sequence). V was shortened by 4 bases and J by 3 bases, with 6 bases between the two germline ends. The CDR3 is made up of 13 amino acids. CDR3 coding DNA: TGTGCCAGCAGTTCTCGTGACACCGGGGAGCTGTTTTTT. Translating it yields CASSSRDTGELFF.

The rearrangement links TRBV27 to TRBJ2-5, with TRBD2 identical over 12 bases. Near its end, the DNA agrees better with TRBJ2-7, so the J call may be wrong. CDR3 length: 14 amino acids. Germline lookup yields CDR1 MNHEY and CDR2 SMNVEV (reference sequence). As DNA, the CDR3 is TGTGCCAGCAGTCGACCTAGCGGGGGGGACGAGCAGTACTTC. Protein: CASSRPSGGDEQYF.

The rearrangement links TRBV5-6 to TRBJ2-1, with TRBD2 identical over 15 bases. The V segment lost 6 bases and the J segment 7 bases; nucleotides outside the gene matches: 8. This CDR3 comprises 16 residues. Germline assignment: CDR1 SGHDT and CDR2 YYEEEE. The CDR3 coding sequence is TGTGCCAGCATAGAAGGACTAGCGGGAGGGTGGAATGAGCAGTTCTTC. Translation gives CASIEGLAGGWNEQFF.

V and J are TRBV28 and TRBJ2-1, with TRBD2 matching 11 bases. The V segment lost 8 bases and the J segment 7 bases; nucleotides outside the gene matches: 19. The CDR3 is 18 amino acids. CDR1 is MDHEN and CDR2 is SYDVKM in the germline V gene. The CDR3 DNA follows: TGTGCCAGCCAAGAGATCCTGACCGGGACTAGCGGCCTGAATGAGCAGTTCTTC. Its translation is CASQEILTGTSGLNEQFF. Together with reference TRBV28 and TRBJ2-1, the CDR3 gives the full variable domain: DVKVTQSSRYLVKRTGEKVFLECVQDMDHENMFWYRQDPGLGLRLIYFSYDVKMKEKGDIPEGYSVSREKKERFSLILESASTNQTSMYLCASQEILTGTSGLNEQFFGPGTRLTVL.

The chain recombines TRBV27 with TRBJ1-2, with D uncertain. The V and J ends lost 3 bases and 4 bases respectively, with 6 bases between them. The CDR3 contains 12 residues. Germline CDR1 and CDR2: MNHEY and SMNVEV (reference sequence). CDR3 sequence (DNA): TGTGCCAGCAGTTTTAATGGCTATGGCTACACCTTC. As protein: CASSFNGYGYTF.

The CDR3 is CASSFSWDTQYF. The CDR3 DNA is TGTGCCAGCAGTTTTAGCTGGGATACGCAGTATTTT. The genes are TRBV12-3 or TRBV12-4 and TRBJ2-3; D is uncertain. This CDR3 region has 12 residues. Trimming shortened V by 3 bases and J by 6 bases, and 7 bases separated the two germline ends.

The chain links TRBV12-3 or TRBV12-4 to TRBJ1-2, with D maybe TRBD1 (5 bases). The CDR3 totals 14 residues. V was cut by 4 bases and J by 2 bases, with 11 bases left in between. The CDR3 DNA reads TGTGCCAGCAGTTCGGGACGGGGGAACTATGGCTACACCTTC. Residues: CASSSGRGNYGYTF.

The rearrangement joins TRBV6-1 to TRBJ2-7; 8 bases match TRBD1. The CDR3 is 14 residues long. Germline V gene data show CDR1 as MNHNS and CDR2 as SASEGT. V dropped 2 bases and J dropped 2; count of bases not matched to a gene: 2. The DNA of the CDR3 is TGTGCCAGCAGTGAAACAGGGGGACCCTACGAGCAGTACTTC. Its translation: CASSETGGPYEQYF.

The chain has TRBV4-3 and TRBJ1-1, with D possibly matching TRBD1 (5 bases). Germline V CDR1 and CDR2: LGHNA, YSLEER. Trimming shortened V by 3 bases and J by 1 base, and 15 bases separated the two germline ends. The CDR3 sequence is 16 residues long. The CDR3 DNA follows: TGCGCCAGCAGCCATCCGACCCTCCAGGGGAACACTGAAGCTTTCTTT. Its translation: CASSHPTLQGNTEAFF.